The next 9 T cell receptor beta chains were all read from a single sample in a study of T cells after yellow fever vaccination. TCRdb redid the calling of the 5' RACE reads with MiXCR, one entry per CDR3 protein. The data hold 200,000 or so distinct CDR3 sequences, with less than 7.5% observed a single time. Specimen: CD4+ T cells sorted from PBMCs, collected on the day of the yellow fever booster vaccination. The receptors shown here come from a young man who received the YFV17D yellow fever vaccine.

There are a few counts of this clonotype. The chain combines TRBV20-1 with TRBJ1-3, with D hard to call. Germline loops: CDR1 DFQATT, CDR2 SNEGSKA (reference sequence). CDR3 length equals 11 residues. Trimming pared 3 bases from V and 5 bases from J, leaving 5 bases between. Here the CDR3 DNA reads TGCAGTGCTAGTGGGCGAAACACCATATATTTT. Its translation is CSASGRNTIYF.

The table lists this clonotype with many counts. This rearrangement joins TRBV6-5 to TRBJ2-6; D may be TRBD2 (6 bases). The ends were cut back, 5 bases at V and 0 bases at J, with 8 bases in the middle. The CDR3 totals 15 residues. Germline loops: CDR1 MNHEY, CDR2 SVGAGI. CDR3 bases: TGTGCCAGCAGTCGGGAGAGCTCTGGGGCCAACGTCCTGACTTTC. It codes for CASSRESSGANVLTF.

This clonotype was seen more than once but under ten times. The CDR3 spells CASSQGWRVGNNEQFF. The CDR3 bases are TGCGCCAGCAGCCAAGGGTGGCGGGTGGGCAACAATGAGCAGTTCTTC. The chain combines TRBV5-1 with TRBJ2-1; D is possibly TRBD2 (5 bases). Trimming pared 4 bases from V and 5 bases from J, leaving 19 bases between. Germline-derived CDR1 and CDR2 are SGHRS and YFSETQ. The CDR3 runs to 16 residues.

At least ten counts were recorded for this clonotype. This chain joins TRBV7-2 and TRBJ2-4; tentatively, D is TRBD1 (6 bases). The CDR3 consists of 15 residues. V dropped 4 bases and J dropped 8 bases, with 18 bases sitting between them. Germline V gives CDR1 SGHTA, CDR2 FQGNSA. The CDR3 spells CASSYRDTDSDIQYF. Here the CDR3 DNA reads TGTGCCAGCAGCTACCGGGACACCGACTCTGACATTCAGTACTTC.

This clonotype was seen a few times. The chain joins TRBV30 to TRBJ2-3; D perhaps matches TRBD2 (5 bases). This CDR3 has 15 residues. Trimming removed 3 bases from V and 2 bases from J, with 15 bases in between. Germline lookup yields CDR1 GTSNPN and CDR2 SVGIG (reference sequence). The CDR3 DNA reads TGTGCCTGGAGCCTTCGTAGAGGGTACACAGATACGCAGTATTTT. Protein product: CAWSLRRGYTDTQYF.

CDR3 sequence (DNA): TGTGCCATCAGTGAGTCGGGACAGTACGAGCAGTACTTC. This codes for CAISESGQYEQYF. The chain employs TRBV10-3 and TRBJ2-7; 7 positions agree with TRBD1. After removal of 0 bases from V and 4 bases from J, the junction contained 0 bases not matched to a gene. From germline, CDR1 is ENHRY and CDR2 SYGVKD. The CDR3 sequence is 13 residues long.

This chain uses TRBV11-1 with TRBJ1-1; D uncertain. The CDR3 is made up of 12 amino acids. Germline assignment: CDR1 SGHAT and CDR2 FQDESV (reference sequence). Trimming pared 2 bases from V and 6 bases from J, leaving 7 bases between. Here the CDR3 reads CASSLWASEAFF. The CDR3 nucleotides are TGTGCCAGCAGCTTATGGGCGTCTGAAGCTTTCTTT. Complete variable domain (other parts from reference TRBV11-1 and TRBJ1-1): EAEVAQSPRYKITEKSQAVAFWCDPISGHATLYWYRQILGQGPELLVQFQDESVVDDSQLPKDRFSAERLKGVDSTLKIQPAELGDSAMYLCASSLWASEAFFGQGTRLTVV.

This clonotype was detected only a few times. The V gene is TRBV5-1, the J gene TRBJ1-1; 7 bases line up with TRBD1. The CDR3 totals 15 residues. Germline CDR1 is SGHRS and CDR2 is YFSETQ. V lost 3 bases, J lost 2 bases, and 7 bases stayed unmatched. The CDR3 here is CASSSPGTDNTEAFF. CDR3 bases: TGCGCCAGCAGCTCCCCGGGGACAGATAACACTGAAGCTTTCTTT.

This clonotype has at least ten counts. The chain employs TRBV18 and TRBJ2-7, with TRBD2 as a possible D gene (6 bases). The V gene's germline CDR1 is KGHSH and CDR2 LQKENI. The CDR3 is 15 residues long. V shed 2 bases and J shed 2 bases, with 13 bases lying between them. The CDR3 is CASSPGRLEAYEQYF. DNA for the CDR3: TGTGCCAGCTCACCAGGGAGGCTGGAAGCCTACGAGCAGTACTTC. Full variable domain (outside the CDR3, taken from reference TRBV18 and TRBJ2-7): NAGVMQNPRHLVRRRGQEARLRCSPMKGHSHVYWYRQLPEEGLKFMVYLQKENIIDESGMPKERFSAEFPKEGPSILRIQQVVRGDSAAYFCASSPGRLEAYEQYFGPGTRLTVT.